The 13 T cell receptor beta chains given below trace back to one sample, sequenced in a study of OX40 agonist ivuxolimab in advanced cancers. Sequenced by immunoSEQ multiplex PCR; TCRdb stores in-frame clones only, minus some. The profile shows 90,000 to 150,000 clones, roughly nine tenths of them singletons. The sequencing used CD4+ or CD8+ T cells sorted from blood, collected in a trial of the OX40 agonist ivuxolimab. These receptors originate from an adult with an advanced solid tumor such as melanoma, head and neck, liver or kidney cancer.

For the CDR3, the DNA is TGTGCCAGCTCACCACCGACCGTCGGTCTTCTCAACTATGGCTACACCTTC. It encodes CASSPPTVGLLNYGYTF. The gene calls are TRBV18 and TRBJ1-2; D unclear. Trimming cost V 0 bases and J 2 bases, with 16 bases left between them. The CDR3 is 17 amino acids. The germline gives CDR1 KGHSH, CDR2 LQKENI.

The V and J genes are TRBV15 and TRBJ2-3, with D possibly being TRBD1 (6 bases). V gave up 1 base and J gave up 2 bases, with 7 bases separating them. CDR3 size: 14 residues. CDR1 and CDR2 from the germline V gene are LNHNV and YYDKDF (reference sequence). In nucleotides, the CDR3 is TGTGCCACCAGCAGAGGACAGGACACAGATACGCAGTATTTT. As protein: CATSRGQDTDTQYF.

J is TRBJ2-7 and V is TRBV28, with D perhaps TRBD1 (6 bases). Trimming removed 3 bases from V and 6 bases from J, with 15 bases in between. This CDR3 has 14 amino acids. CDR1 and CDR2 (germline): MDHEN, SYDVKM. CDR3 nucleotide sequence: TGTGCCAGCAGTTTTCGACAGGCTCAAAGCGAGCAGTACTTC. Residues: CASSFRQAQSEQYF.

The gene calls are TRBV9 and TRBJ1-2, with a possible D match to TRBD1 (5 bases). The V gene's germline CDR1 is SGDLS and CDR2 YYNGEE. V lost 4 bases, J lost 4 bases, and 14 bases lay in between. There are 14 residues in the CDR3. This CDR3 reads CASSRGGTAYGYTF. The CDR3 bases are TGTGCCAGCAGCCGCGGGGGGACGGCCTATGGCTACACCTTC.

The chain employs TRBV7-3 and TRBJ2-1; TRBD2 might be the D (5 bases). Germline loops: CDR1 SGHTA, CDR2 FQGTGA. CDR3 length: 15 amino acids. V shed 0 bases and J shed 7 bases, with 13 bases lying between them. DNA for the CDR3: TGTGCCAGCAGCTTAACTCGGGCGCCGGGGAATGAGCAGTTCTTC. Protein sequence: CASSLTRAPGNEQFF.

The rearrangement uses TRBV20-1 and TRBJ2-1; D not resolved. V dropped 2 bases and J dropped 9 bases, with 8 bases sitting between them. This CDR3 contains 11 residues. Germline V gene data show CDR1 as DFQATT and CDR2 as SNEGSKA (reference sequence). CDR3: CSARKEGEQFF. The DNA for the CDR3 is TGCAGTGCTAGAAAGGAAGGTGAGCAGTTCTTC.

In the case of this clone: Other DNA sequences of this sample code for an identical CDR3. This chain uses TRBV30 with TRBJ1-2; maybe TRBD1 (6 bases). There are 13 residues in the CDR3. CDR1 is GTSNPN, CDR2 SVGIG, per germline (reference sequence). Trimming left V 0 bases short and J 8 bases short, with 13 bases between. The CDR3 sequence is CAWSVIEGGGYTF. The CDR3, as DNA: TGTGCCTGGAGTGTAATAGAGGGGGGGGGCTACACCTTC. Full variable domain (outside the CDR3, taken from reference TRBV30 and TRBJ1-2): SQTIHQWPATLVQPVGSPLSLECTVEGTSNPNLYWYRQAAGRGLQLLFYSVGIGQISSEVPQNLSASRPQDRQFILSSKKLLLSDSGFYLCAWSVIEGGGYTFGSGTRLTVV.

This chain links TRBV6-5 with TRBJ2-5; tentative D call: TRBD1 (6 bases). The CDR3 runs to 14 residues. Per the germline V gene, CDR1 is MNHEY and CDR2 is SVGAGI. The V gene lost 6 bases and the J gene lost 2 bases, with 13 bases spanning the gap. The CDR3 is CASRRQVGQETQYF. The CDR3 region has the DNA TGTGCCAGCAGGCGACAGGTCGGGCAAGAGACCCAGTACTTC.

This rearrangement joins TRBV11-2 to TRBJ2-5, with 9 bases aligning to TRBD2. The germline CDR1 and CDR2 sequences are SGHAT and FQNNGV. The CDR3 length is 17 residues. The V gene end was trimmed by 1 base and the J gene end by 1 base; junction bases not matched to a gene: 7. The CDR3 region is CASSLARASGAQETQYF. The CDR3 DNA sequence: TGTGCCAGCAGCTTAGCCCGGGCTAGCGGGGCCCAAGAGACCCAGTACTTC.

This clone was detected once. The genes are TRBV19 and TRBJ2-3; D perhaps matches TRBD2 (6 bases). The length of the CDR3 is 14 residues. V lost 3 bases and J lost 1, with 8 bases in between. Germline loops: CDR1 LNHDA, CDR2 SQIVND (reference sequence). DNA for the CDR3: TGTGCCAGTAGTATGGGAGGTCGCACAGATACGCAGTATTTT. Translating it yields CASSMGGRTDTQYF.

The V gene is TRBV28, the J gene TRBJ2-1; D is possibly TRBD1 or TRBD2 (5 bases each). The ends were cut back, 2 bases at V and 3 bases at J, with 11 bases in the middle. Germline CDR1 MDHEN, CDR2 SYDVKM. The CDR3 has 15 residues. CDR3 nucleotide sequence: TGTGCCAGCAGTTTAAGTGGGGGTTTCTACAATGAGCAGTTCTTC. It yields the protein CASSLSGGFYNEQFF.

The chain carries TRBV5-6 and TRBJ2-2; D remains ambiguous. Looked up from germline, CDR1 is SGHDT and CDR2 is YYEEEE. V was shortened by 4 bases and J by 6 bases, with 10 bases between the two germline ends. CDR3 size: 13 residues. CDR3 loop: CASSLGRPGELFF. The CDR3 DNA sequence: TGTGCCAGCAGCCTCGGTCGGCCCGGGGAGCTGTTTTTT.

This chain connects TRBV7-2 to TRBJ2-2; D is perhaps TRBD2 (6 bases). CDR3 length: 14 residues. The V end was cut by 3 bases, the J end by 13 bases, with 18 bases between. The germline gives CDR1 SGHTA, CDR2 FQGNSA. The CDR3 DNA is TGTGCCAGCAGCTTGGAATGGGACTCCGAGGGGCTGTTTTTT. Translating gives CASSLEWDSEGLFF. The full variable domain, with the rest looked up from reference TRBV7-2 and TRBJ2-2, is GAGVSQSPSNKVTEKGKDVELRCDPISGHTALYWYRQSLGQGLEFLIYFQGNSAPDKSGLPSDRFSAERTGGSVSTLTIQRTQQEDSAVYLCASSLEWDSEGLFFGEGSRLTVL.